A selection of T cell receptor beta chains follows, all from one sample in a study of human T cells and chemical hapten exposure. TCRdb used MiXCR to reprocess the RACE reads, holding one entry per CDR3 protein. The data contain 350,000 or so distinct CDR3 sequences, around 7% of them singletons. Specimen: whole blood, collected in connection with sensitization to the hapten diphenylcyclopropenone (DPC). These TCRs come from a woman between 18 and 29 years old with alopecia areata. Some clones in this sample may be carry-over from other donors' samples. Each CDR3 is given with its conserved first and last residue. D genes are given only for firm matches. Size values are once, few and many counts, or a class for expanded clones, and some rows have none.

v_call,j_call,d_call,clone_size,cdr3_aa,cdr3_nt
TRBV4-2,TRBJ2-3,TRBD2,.,CASSQQAKGLAATDTQYF,TGTGCCAGCAGCCAACAAGCAAAGGGACTAGCGGCCACAGATACGCAGTATTTT
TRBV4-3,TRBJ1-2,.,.,CASSQDFPGSYGYTF,TGCGCCAGCAGCCAAGATTTCCCAGGTAGCTATGGCTACACCTTC
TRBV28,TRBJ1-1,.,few,CASSLEGRGPNTEAFF,TGTGCCAGCAGTTTAGAGGGGCGGGGCCCGAACACTGAAGCTTTCTTT
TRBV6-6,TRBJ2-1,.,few,CASSYGPWTINEQFF,TGTGCCAGCAGTTATGGGCCCTGGACCATCAATGAGCAGTTCTTC
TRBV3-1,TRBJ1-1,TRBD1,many,CASSQVGQGGTEAFF,TGTGCCAGCAGCCAAGTAGGACAGGGAGGAACTGAAGCTTTCTTT
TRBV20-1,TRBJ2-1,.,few,CSARSPWGEYVEQFF,TGCAGTGCTAGATCCCCTTGGGGAGAATACGTCGAGCAGTTCTTC
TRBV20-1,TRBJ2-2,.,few,CSASVNTGELFF,TGCAGTGCTAGTGTGAACACCGGGGAGCTGTTTTTT
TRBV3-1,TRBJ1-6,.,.,CASSRGETNSPLHF,TGTGCCAGCAGCCGAGGGGAAACTAATTCACCCCTCCACTTT
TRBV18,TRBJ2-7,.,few,CASSPPGGGGPAYEQYF,TGTGCCAGCTCACCACCGGGAGGAGGGGGTCCGGCCTACGAGCAGTACTTC
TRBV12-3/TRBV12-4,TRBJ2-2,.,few,CASSLGTGINTGELFF,TGTGCCAGCAGTTTAGGGACTGGGATTAACACCGGGGAGCTGTTTTTT
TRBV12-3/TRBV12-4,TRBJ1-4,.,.,CASSLRGSGNEKLFF,TGTGCCAGCAGTTTACGTGGGTCCGGCAATGAAAAACTGTTTTTT
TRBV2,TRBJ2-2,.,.,CASSGTGLKNTGELFF,TGTGCCAGCAGCGGGACTGGACTAAAGAACACCGGGGAGCTGTTTTTT
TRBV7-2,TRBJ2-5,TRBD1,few,CASSFLTGSETQYF,TGTGCCAGCAGCTTTCTGACAGGGTCGGAGACCCAGTACTTC
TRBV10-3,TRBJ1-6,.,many,CAISESLGEWSYNSPLHF,TGTGCCATCAGTGAGTCGTTGGGGGAATGGTCCTATAATTCACCCCTCCACTTT
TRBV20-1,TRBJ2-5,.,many,CSAIGGKGQETQYF,TGCAGTGCTATTGGGGGGAAGGGCCAAGAGACCCAGTACTTC
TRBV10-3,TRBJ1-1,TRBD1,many,CAISEGEGANTEAFF,TGTGCCATCAGTGAGGGGGAGGGGGCGAACACTGAAGCTTTCTTT
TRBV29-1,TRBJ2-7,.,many,CSVGDLVSEQYF,TGCAGCGTTGGCGACTTAGTTTCCGAGCAGTACTTC
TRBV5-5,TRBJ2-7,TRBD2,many,CASSGTSGGAHEQYF,TGTGCCAGCAGCGGGACTAGCGGGGGGGCCCACGAGCAGTACTTC
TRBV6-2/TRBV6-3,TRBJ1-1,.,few,CASSTPWQRITLMNTEAFF,TGTGCCAGCAGTACTCCTTGGCAGCGGATAACTCTGATGAACACTGAAGCTTTCTTT
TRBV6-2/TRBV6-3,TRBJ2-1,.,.,CASSLYGYNEQFF,TGTGCCAGCAGCCTATACGGGTACAATGAGCAGTTCTTC
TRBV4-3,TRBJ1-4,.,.,CASSQDVRSLATNEKLFF,TGCGCCAGCAGCCAAGATGTAAGGTCATTAGCAACTAATGAAAAACTGTTTTTT
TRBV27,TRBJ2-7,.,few,CASSLLFLGAGEQYF,TGTGCCAGCAGTTTGTTATTTTTGGGGGCTGGGGAGCAGTACTTC
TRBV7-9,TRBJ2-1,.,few,CASSGHGQRGYEQFF,TGTGCCAGCAGCGGCCATGGGCAGAGGGGTTATGAGCAGTTCTTC
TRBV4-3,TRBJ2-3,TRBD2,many,CASRLTGTSGGVTDTQYF,TGCGCCAGCCGCCTAACCGGGACTAGCGGGGGGGTCACAGATACGCAGTATTTT
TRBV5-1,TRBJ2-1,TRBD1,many,CASTQGDEQFF,TGCGCCAGCACACAGGGGGATGAGCAGTTCTTC
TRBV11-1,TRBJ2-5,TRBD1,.,CASSLSPGQKETQYF,TGTGCCAGCAGCTTATCCCCGGGACAGAAAGAGACCCAGTACTTC
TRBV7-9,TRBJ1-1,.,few,CASSLDGASGAFF,TGTGCCAGCAGCTTAGATGGCGCATCGGGAGCTTTCTTT
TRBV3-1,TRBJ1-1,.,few,CASSQIAGNTEAFF,TGTGCCAGCAGCCAGATCGCCGGGAACACTGAAGCTTTCTTT
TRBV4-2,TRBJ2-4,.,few,CASSQDRASLILAKNIQYF,TGTGCCAGCAGCCAAGATAGGGCCTCCCTGATACTAGCCAAAAACATTCAGTACTTC
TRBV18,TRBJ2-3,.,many,CANRGATSTDTQYF,TGTGCCAACCGGGGCGCGACCAGCACAGATACGCAGTATTTT
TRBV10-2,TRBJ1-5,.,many,CASSEVRNQPQHF,TGCGCCAGCAGTGAGGTCCGTAATCAGCCCCAGCATTTT
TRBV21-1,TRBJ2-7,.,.,CASSSHEIAGPGRNEQYF,TGTGCCAGCAGCTCACATGAAATAGCGGGCCCTGGTAGGAACGAGCAGTACTTC